This TCR beta chain was captured in a study of siplizumab effects on memory and regulatory T cells (dated by TCRdb to between 2019 and 2020). For context, the study as a whole: The effect of the anti-CD2 antibody siplizumab on alloreactive T-cell subsets was examined in allogeneic mixed lymphocyte reactions constructed from human PBMCs.

Note on this clone: Its recognized antigen is unknown. A junction end diverges from the germline sequence, so it may reflect a read error. Other DNA variants within this sample encode the same CDR3.

The research as a whole found: About 80-96% of proliferating CD4+ or CD8+ clones could not be given a naive or memory phenotype. Sequences below about 10^-5 frequency were poorly captured, so only a minor fraction of alloreactive clones could be mapped to unstimulated subsets. Of the alloreactive CD4+ clones that could be mapped, the Treg-derived share averaged roughly 73% with siplizumab compared with around 27% in control reactions. Unstimulated naive T cells appeared to be more diverse than memory T cells, and naive cells seemed to make a substantial contribution to the alloresponse. Whether proliferating Tregs from siplizumab cultures actually had suppressive function was not functionally confirmed. The cumulative frequency of alloreactive sequences that could be traced back to unstimulated CD4+ memory T cells was significantly reduced by siplizumab.

Sorted unstimulated T cells and proliferating T cells recovered from mixed lymphocyte reactions underwent TCRbeta CDR3 sequencing. Fresh whole blood from roughly ten HLA-typed healthy donors was used to isolate PBMCs. The library was obtained by the immunoSEQ multiplex PCR assay. Each sample had 10^5 or so TCR templates assayed by the deep sequencing platform. Genomic DNA extracted from sorted T cells was the material used for TCRbeta CDR3 sequencing. The study's processing was this. Clonal analysis of TCRbeta CDR3 data was done in the R programming language. Alloreactive CD4+ and CD8+ clones were defined by comparing unstimulated samples with post-reaction CFSE-low samples. Regulatory or non-regulatory origin was assigned to alloreactive CD4+ clones by matching of sequences to sorted unstimulated Treg and non-Treg repertoires. This immuneACCESS table, as held by TCRdb, lists in-frame sequences with V and J called but not all clones. Of the missing ones, under half trace to an unresolved V gene in checked studies; the others have no known cause. V and J calls and clone size are copied from that table; D and trimming were computed from the DNA. The sample table holds roughly 100,000 clones, of which 80% to 95% were seen once. Around 6.5% of the sample belongs to the ten largest clones.

The receptor was derived from a human donor in good health. Sequences were obtained from CD8+ T cells sorted from blood.

The nucleotide sequence reads as follows: TGTGCCAGTAGTTACGGGGACAGCCACACTGAAGCTTTCTTT. This sequence encodes CASSYGDSHTEAFF. The receptor chain draws on TRBV6-5 and TRBJ1-1; TRBD1 agrees with 7 junctional bases. The CDR3, cysteine through phenylalanine, is 14 amino acids long. Only the CDR3 portion is preserved as DNA: 42 bases, with reading frame beginning at the first base. CDR1 and CDR2 are drawn from the germline V gene: MNHEY, SVGAGI.